This T cell receptor beta chain stems from a study of shared clonotypes between healthy human individuals. Here immunoSEQ multiplex PCR was the method, and the copy in TCRdb shows in-frame clones only, minus some. The table includes 2 million to 3 million clones, 80% to 95% detected once. CDR3 length equals 13 residues. Between the trimmed V and J ends, which lost 5 bases and 5 bases, there was a span of 12 bases. Germline CDR1 and CDR2: SGHTA and FQGNSA. The chain links TRBV7-2 to TRBJ2-5; no reliable D call. This receptor was taken from a man between 18 and 35 years old in good health. Some clones in this sample may be carry-over from other donors' samples. Sequencing was carried out using naive CD4+ T cells from PBMCs. Subset indicated: CD45RA+ positively selected. Written as DNA, the CDR3 is TGTGCCAGCAGCCCCCGGGTATGGGAGACCCAGTACTTC. Translating it yields CASSPRVWETQYF.